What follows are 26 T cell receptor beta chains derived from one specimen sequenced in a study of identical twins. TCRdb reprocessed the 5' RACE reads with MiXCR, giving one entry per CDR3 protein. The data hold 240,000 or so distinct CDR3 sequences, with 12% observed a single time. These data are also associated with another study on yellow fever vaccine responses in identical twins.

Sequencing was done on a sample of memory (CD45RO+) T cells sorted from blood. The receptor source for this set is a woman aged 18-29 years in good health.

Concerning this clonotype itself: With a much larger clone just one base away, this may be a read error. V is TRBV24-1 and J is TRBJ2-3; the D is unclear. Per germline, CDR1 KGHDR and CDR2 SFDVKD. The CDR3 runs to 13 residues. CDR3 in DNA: TGTGCCACCAGTGATTTGAACACAGATACGCTGTATTTT. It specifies CATSDLNTDTLYF.

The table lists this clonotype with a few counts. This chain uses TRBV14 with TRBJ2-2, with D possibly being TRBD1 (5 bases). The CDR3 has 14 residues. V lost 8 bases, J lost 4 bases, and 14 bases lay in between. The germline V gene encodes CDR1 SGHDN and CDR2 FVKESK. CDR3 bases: TGTGCCAGCCGCCCTGCAGGGTCCACCGGGGAGCTGTTTTTT. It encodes CASRPAGSTGELFF.

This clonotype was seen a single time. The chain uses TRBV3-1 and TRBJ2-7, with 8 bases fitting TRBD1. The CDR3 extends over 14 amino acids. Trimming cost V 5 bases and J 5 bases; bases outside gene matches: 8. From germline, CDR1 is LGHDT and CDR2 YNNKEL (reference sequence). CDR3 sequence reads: CASSFLKDRDEQYF. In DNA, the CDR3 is TGTGCCAGCAGCTTCCTCAAGGACAGGGACGAGCAGTACTTC.

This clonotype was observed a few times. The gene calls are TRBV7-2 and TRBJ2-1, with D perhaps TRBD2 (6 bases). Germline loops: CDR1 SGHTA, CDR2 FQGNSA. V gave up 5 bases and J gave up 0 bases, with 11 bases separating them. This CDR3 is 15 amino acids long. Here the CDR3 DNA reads TGTGCCAGCAGCGAGGGACTCAGCTCCTACAATGAGCAGTTCTTC. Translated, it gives CASSEGLSSYNEQFF.

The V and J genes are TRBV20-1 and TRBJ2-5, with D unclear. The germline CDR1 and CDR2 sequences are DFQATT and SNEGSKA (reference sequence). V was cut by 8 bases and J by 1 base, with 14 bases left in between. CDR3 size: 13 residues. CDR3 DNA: TGCAGTTTCAAGCCGGGCCCCCAAGAGACCCAGTACTTC. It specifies CSFKPGPQETQYF.

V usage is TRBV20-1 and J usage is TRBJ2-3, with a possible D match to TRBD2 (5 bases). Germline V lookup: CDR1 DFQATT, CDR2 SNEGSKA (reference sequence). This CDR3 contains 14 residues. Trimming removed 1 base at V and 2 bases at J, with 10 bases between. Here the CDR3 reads CSARVLDSTDTQYF. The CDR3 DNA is TGCAGTGCTAGAGTTCTGGACTCCACAGATACGCAGTATTTT.

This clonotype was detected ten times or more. CDR3 in amino acids: CASSSTSGAKDTQYF. The CDR3 DNA is TGTGCCAGCAGTTCTACTAGCGGGGCGAAAGATACGCAGTATTTT. V usage is TRBV12-3 or TRBV12-4 and J usage is TRBJ2-3; 10 nucleotides line up with TRBD2. The CDR3 contains 15 residues. After removal of 4 bases from V and 5 bases from J, the junction contained 6 bases not matched to a gene.

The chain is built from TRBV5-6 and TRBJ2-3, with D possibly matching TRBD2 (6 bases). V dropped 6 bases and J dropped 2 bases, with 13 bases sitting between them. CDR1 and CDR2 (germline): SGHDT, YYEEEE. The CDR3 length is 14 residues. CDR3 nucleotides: TGTGCCAGCACAAGGGAGGCCAACACAGATACGCAGTATTTT. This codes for CASTREANTDTQYF.

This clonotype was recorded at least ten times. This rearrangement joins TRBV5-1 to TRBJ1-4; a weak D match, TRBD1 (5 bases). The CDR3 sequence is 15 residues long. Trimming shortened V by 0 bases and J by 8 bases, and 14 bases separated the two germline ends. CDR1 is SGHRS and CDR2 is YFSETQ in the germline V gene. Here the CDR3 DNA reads TGCGCCAGCAGCTTGGGACGCAGGGAGGAGGAAAAACTGTTTTTT. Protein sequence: CASSLGRREEEKLFF.

The CDR3 coding sequence is TGCAGTGCTGAGACGGTAGCGGGGGCATACGAGCAGTACTTC. Protein sequence: CSAETVAGAYEQYF. This chain links TRBV20-1 with TRBJ2-7, with TRBD2 matching 9 bases. V lost 5 bases and J lost 4; bases outside the gene matches: 9. CDR1 is DFQATT, CDR2 SNEGSKA, per germline (reference sequence). The CDR3 is 14 amino acids.

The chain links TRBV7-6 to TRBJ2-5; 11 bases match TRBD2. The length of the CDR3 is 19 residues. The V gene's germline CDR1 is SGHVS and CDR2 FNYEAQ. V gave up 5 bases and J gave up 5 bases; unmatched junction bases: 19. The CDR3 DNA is TGTGCCAGCAGCCCCCGGGGGAAGTCTAGCGGGGGGCGACGGGAGACCCAGTACTTC. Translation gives CASSPRGKSSGGRRETQYF.

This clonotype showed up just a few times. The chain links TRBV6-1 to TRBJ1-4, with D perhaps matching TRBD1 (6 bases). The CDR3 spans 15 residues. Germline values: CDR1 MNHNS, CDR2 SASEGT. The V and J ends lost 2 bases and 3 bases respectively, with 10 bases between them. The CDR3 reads CASSEIGGSNEKLFF. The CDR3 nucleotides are TGTGCCAGCAGTGAAATAGGGGGTTCTAATGAAAAACTGTTTTTT.

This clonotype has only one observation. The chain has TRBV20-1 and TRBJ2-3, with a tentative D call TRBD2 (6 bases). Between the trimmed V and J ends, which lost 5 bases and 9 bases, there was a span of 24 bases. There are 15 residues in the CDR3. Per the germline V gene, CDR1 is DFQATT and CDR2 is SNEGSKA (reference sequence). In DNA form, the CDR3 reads TGCAGTGCTTTGACCCGACTAGGGGTTGACATCACGCAGTATTTT. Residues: CSALTRLGVDITQYF.

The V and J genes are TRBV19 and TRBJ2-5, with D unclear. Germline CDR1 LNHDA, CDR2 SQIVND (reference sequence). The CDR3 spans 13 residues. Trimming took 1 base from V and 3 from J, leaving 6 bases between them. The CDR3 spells CASSIVSEETQYF. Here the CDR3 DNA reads TGTGCCAGTAGTATAGTCTCAGAAGAGACCCAGTACTTC.

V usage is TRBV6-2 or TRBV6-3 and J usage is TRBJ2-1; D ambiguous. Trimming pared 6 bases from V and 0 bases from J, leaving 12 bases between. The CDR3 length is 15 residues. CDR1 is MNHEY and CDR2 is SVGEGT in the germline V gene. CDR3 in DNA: TGTGCCAGCAGGGGTTCAGTGAGCTCCTACAATGAGCAGTTCTTC. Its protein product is CASRGSVSSYNEQFF.

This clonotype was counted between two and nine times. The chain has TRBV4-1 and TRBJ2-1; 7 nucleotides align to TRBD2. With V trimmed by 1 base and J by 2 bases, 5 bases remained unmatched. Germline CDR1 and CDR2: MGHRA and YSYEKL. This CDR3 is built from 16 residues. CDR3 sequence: CASSQALALTYNEQFF. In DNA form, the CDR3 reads TGCGCCAGCAGCCAAGCACTAGCGTTGACCTACAATGAGCAGTTCTTC.

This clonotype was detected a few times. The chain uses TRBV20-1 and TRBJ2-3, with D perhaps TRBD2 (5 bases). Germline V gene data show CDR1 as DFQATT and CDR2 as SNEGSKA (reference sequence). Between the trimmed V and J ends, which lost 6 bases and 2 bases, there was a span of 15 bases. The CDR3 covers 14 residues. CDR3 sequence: CSAPSRGVTDTQYF. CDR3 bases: TGCAGTGCACCCAGCCGGGGAGTCACAGATACGCAGTATTTT.

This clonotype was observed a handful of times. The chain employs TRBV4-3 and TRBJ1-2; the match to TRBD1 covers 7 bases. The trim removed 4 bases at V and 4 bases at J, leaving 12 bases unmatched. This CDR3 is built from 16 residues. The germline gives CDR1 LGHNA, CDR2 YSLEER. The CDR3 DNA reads TGCGCCAGCAGCCTGTATCGGGACAGCCCTTCCTATGGCTACACCTTC. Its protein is CASSLYRDSPSYGYTF.

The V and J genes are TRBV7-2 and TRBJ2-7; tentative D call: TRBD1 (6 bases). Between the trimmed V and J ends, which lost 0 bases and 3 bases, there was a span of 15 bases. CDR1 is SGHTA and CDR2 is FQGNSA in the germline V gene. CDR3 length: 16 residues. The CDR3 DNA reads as TGTGCCAGCAGCTTAGCGATGGCAGGGGTCCTCTACGAGCAGTACTTC. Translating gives CASSLAMAGVLYEQYF.

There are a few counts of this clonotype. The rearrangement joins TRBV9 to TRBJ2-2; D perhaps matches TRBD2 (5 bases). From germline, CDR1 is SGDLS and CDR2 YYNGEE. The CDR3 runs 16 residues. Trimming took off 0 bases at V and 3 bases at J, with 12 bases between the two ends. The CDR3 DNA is TGTGCCAGCAGCGTAGTCGGGGAAGGCGACACCGGGGAGCTGTTTTTT. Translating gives CASSVVGEGDTGELFF. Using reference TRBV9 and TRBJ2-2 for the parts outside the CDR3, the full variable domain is DSGVTQTPKHLITATGQRVTLRCSPRSGDLSVYWYQQSLDQGLQFLIQYYNGEERAKGNILERFSAQQFPDLHSELNLSSLELGDSALYFCASSVVGEGDTGELFFGEGSRLTVL.

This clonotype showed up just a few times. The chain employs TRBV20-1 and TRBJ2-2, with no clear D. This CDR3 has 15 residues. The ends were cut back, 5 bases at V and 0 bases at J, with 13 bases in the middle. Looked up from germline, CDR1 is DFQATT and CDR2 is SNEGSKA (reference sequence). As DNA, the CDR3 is TGCAGTGCTGCCCCCCAGGCATCGAACACCGGGGAGCTGTTTTTT. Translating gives CSAAPQASNTGELFF.

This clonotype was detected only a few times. CDR3 sequence reads: CSAGNRGLADTQYF. In nucleotides, the CDR3 is TGCAGTGCTGGAAACAGGGGGTTGGCAGATACGCAGTATTTT. The V and J genes are TRBV20-1 and TRBJ2-3; 8 nucleotides line up with TRBD1. Germline V CDR1 and CDR2: DFQATT, SNEGSKA (reference sequence). The V gene end was trimmed by 5 bases and the J gene end by 4 bases; junction bases not matched to a gene: 8. The CDR3 totals 14 residues.

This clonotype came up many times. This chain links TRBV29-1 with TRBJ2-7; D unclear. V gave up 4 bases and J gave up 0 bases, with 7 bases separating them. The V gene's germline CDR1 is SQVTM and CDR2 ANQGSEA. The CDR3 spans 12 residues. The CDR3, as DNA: TGCAGCGTTGTAGTCAGCTCCTACGAGCAGTACTTC. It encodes CSVVVSSYEQYF.

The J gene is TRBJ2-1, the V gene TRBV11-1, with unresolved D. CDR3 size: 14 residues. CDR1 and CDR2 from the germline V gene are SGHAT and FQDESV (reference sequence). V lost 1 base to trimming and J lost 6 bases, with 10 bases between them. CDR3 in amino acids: CASSLELLANEQFF. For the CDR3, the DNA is TGTGCCAGCAGCTTAGAACTCCTCGCCAATGAGCAGTTCTTC.

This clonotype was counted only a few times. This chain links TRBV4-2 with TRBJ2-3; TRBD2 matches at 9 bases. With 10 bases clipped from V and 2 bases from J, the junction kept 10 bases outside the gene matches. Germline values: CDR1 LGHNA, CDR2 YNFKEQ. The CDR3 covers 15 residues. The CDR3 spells CATNRAGGHTDTQYF. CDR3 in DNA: TGTGCCACTAACCGGGCGGGAGGGCACACAGATACGCAGTATTTT.

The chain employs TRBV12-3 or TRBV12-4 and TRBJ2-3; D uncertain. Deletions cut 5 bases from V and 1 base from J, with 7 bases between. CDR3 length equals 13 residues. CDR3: CASSPEGTDTQYF. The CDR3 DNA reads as TGTGCCAGCAGTCCCGAGGGCACAGATACGCAGTATTTT.